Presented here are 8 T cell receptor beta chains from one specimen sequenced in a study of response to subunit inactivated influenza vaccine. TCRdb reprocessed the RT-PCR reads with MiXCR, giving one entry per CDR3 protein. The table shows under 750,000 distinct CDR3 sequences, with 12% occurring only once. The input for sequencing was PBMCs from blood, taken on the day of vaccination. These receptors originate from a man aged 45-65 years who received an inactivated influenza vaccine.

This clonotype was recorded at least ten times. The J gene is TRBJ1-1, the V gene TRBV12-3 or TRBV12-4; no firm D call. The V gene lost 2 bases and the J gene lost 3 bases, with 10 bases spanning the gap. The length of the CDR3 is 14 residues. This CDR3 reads CASSLWEVDTEAFF. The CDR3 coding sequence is TGTGCCAGCAGTTTATGGGAGGTTGACACTGAAGCTTTCTTT.

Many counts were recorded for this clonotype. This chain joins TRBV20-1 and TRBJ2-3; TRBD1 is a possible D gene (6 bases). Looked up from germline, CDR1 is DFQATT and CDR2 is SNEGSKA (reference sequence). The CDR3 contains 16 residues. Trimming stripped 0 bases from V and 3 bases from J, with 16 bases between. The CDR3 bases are TGCAGTGCTAGAGATATCCAGGGGATGACTACAGATACGCAGTATTTT. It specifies CSARDIQGMTTDTQYF.

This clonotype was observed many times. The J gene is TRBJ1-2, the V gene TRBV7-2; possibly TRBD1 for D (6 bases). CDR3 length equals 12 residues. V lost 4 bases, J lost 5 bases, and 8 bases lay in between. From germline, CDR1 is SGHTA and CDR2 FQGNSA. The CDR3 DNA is TGTGCCAGCAGCTCGGACAGTTATGGCTACACCTTC. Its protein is CASSSDSYGYTF.

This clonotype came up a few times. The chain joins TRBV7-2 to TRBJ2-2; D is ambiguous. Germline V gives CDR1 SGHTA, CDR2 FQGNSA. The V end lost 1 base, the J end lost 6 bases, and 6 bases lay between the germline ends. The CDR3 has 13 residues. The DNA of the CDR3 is TGTGCCAGCAGCTTAGTATTGCCCGGGGAGCTGTTTTTT. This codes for CASSLVLPGELFF.

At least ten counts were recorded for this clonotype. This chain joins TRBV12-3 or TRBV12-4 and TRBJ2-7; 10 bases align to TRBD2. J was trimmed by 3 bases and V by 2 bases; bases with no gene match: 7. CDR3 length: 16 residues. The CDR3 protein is CASSLRVAGGFYEQYF. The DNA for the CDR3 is TGTGCCAGCAGTTTACGGGTAGCGGGGGGTTTCTACGAGCAGTACTTC.

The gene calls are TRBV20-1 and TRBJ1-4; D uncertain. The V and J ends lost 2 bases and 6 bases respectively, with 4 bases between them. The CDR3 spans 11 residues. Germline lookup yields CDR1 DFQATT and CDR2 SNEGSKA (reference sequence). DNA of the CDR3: TGCAGTGCTAGACGCGATGAAAAACTGTTTTTT. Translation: CSARRDEKLFF.

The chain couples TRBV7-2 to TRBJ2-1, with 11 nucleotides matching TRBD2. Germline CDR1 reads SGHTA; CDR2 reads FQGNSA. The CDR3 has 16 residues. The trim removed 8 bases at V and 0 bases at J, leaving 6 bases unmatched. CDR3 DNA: TGTGCCAGCGGGCTAGCGGGAGGAAACTCCTACAATGAGCAGTTCTTC. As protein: CASGLAGGNSYNEQFF.

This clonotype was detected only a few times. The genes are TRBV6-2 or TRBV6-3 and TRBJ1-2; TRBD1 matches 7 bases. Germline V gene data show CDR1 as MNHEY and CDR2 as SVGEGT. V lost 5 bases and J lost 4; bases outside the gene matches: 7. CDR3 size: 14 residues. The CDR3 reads CASSDDRAAYGYTF. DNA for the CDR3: TGTGCCAGCAGTGACGACAGGGCGGCCTATGGCTACACCTTC.